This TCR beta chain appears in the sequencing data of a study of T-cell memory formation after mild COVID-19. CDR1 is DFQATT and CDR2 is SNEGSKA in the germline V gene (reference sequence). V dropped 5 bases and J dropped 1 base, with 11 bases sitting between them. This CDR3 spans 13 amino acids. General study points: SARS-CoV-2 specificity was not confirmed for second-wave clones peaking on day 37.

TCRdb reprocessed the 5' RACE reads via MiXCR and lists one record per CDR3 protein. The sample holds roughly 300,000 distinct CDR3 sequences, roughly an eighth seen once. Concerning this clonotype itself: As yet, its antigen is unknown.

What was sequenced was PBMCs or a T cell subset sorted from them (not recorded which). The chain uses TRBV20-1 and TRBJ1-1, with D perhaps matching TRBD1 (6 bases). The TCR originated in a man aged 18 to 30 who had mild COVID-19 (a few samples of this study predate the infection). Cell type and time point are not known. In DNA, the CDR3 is TGCAGTGCTGGCGGGACATCGAACACTGAAGCTTTCTTT. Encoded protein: CSAGGTSNTEAFF.